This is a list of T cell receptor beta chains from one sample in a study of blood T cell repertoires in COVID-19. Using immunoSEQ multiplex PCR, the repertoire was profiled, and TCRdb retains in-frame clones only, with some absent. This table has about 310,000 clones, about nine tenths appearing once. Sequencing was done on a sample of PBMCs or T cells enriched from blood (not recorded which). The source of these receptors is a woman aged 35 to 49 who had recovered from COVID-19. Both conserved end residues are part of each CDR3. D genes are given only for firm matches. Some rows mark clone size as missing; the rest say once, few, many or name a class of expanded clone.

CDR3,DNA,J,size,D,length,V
CASSEGTGVNYGYTF,TGTGCCAGCAGTGAAGGGACAGGGGTAAACTATGGCTACACCTTC,TRBJ1-2,-,TRBD1,15,TRBV25-1
CASSIFQGAVVAEAFF,TGTGCCAGCAGCATATTTCAGGGGGCCGTAGTGGCTGAAGCTTTCTTT,TRBJ1-1,-,TRBD1,16,TRBV7-3
CASSQTLAGGGEFF,TGCGCCAGCAGCCAAACCCTAGCGGGGGGGGGAGAGTTCTTC,TRBJ2-1,-,TRBD2,14,TRBV4-1
CASSWGGGGLGTQYF,TGTGCCAGCAGCTGGGGAGGCGGGGGCCTCGGGACCCAGTACTTC,TRBJ2-5,-,-,15,TRBV7-2
CASSRDIDQPQHF,TGTGCCAGCAGCCGGGACATTGATCAGCCCCAGCATTTT,TRBJ1-5,-,-,13,TRBV12-3/TRBV12-4
CASSPRGSYNSPLHF,TGTGCCAGCAGCCCCAGGGGCTCCTATAATTCACCCCTCCACTTT,TRBJ1-6,-,-,15,TRBV3-1/TRBV3-2
CASTDTGGRRYNEQFF,TGTGCCAGCACGGACACGGGCGGGAGGAGGTACAATGAGCAGTTCTTC,TRBJ2-1,-,TRBD2,16,TRBV7-8
CASSLSGLNEQFF,TGTGCCAGCAGCTTATCTGGACTCAATGAGCAGTTCTTC,TRBJ2-1,-,-,13,TRBV7-2
CASSFQGSGANVLTF,TGTGCCAGCAGCTTCCAGGGCTCTGGGGCCAACGTCCTGACTTTC,TRBJ2-6,few,-,15,TRBV7-9
CASSIQNTEAFF,TGTGCCAGTAGTATCCAGAACACTGAAGCTTTCTTT,TRBJ1-1,-,-,12,TRBV19
CASSTSSGGLYEQYF,TGCGCCAGCAGCACCTCTAGCGGGGGACTCTACGAGCAGTACTTC,TRBJ2-7,-,TRBD2,15,TRBV5-1
CASSQVGLTYEQYF,TGTGCCAGCAGCCAAGTGGGCTTGACCTACGAGCAGTACTTC,TRBJ2-7,-,-,14,TRBV3-1/TRBV3-2
CASSFPQGSYQDTQYF,TGTGCCAGCAGTTTTCCACAGGGGTCCTACCAGGATACGCAGTATTTT,TRBJ2-3,-,TRBD1,16,TRBV5-4
CASSSTGSSYEQYF,TGTGCCAGCAGTTCCACAGGGTCCTCCTACGAGCAGTACTTC,TRBJ2-7,-,-,14,TRBV6-5
CASSYSTASSYNEQFF,TGTGCCAGCAGTTACTCGACAGCTAGCTCCTACAATGAGCAGTTCTTC,TRBJ2-1,-,-,16,TRBV6-2/TRBV6-3
CAISDRAAPDEQFF,TGTGCCATCAGTGACAGGGCCGCTCCGGATGAGCAGTTCTTC,TRBJ2-1,-,-,14,TRBV10-3
CASSESDNPGLDEQFF,TGCGCCAGCAGTGAGTCGGACAACCCAGGGTTGGATGAGCAGTTCTTC,TRBJ2-1,once,-,16,TRBV10-1
CASSPPAPSQETQYF,TGTGCCAGCTCACCACCAGCACCGTCTCAAGAGACCCAGTACTTC,TRBJ2-5,-,-,15,TRBV18